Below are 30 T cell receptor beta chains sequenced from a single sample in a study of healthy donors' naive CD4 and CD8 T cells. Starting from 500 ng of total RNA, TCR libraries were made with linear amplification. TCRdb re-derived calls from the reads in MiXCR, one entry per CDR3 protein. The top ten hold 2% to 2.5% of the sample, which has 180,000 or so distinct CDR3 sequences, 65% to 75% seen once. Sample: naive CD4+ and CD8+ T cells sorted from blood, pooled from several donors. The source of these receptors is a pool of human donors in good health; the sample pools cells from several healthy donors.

The CDR3 loop reads CSVVPTGSEQYF. The DNA for the CDR3 is TGCAGCGTTGTACCGACAGGGAGCGAGCAGTACTTC. The V call is TRBV29-1, the J call TRBJ2-7; TRBD1 matches at 7 bases. V shed 4 bases, J shed 6 bases, and the junction held 6 bases outside the gene matches. There are 12 residues in the CDR3. Per germline, CDR1 SQVTM and CDR2 ANQGSEA.

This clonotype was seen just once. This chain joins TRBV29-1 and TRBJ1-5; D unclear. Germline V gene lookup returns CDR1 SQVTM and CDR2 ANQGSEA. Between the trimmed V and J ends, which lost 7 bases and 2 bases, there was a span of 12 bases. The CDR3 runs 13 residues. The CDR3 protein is CSEDKEGNQPQHF. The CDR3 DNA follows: TGCAGCGAAGATAAGGAGGGCAATCAGCCCCAGCATTTT.

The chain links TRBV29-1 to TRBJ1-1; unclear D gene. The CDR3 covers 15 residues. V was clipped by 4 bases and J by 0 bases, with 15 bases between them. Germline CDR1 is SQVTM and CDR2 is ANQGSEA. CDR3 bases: TGCAGCGTTGGACCGGGGTGGGGTATGAACACTGAAGCTTTCTTT. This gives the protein CSVGPGWGMNTEAFF.

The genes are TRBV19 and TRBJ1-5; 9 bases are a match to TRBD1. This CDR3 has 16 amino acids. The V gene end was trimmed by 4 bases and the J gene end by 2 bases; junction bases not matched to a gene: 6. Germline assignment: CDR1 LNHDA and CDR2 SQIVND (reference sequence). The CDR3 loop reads CASSTRTGAGNQPQHF. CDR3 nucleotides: TGTGCCAGTAGTACCCGGACAGGGGCCGGCAATCAGCCCCAGCATTTT.

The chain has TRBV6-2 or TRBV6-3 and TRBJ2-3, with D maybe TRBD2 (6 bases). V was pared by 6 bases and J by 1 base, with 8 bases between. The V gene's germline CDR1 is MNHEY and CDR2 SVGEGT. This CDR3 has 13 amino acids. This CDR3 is CASRPGGTDTQYF. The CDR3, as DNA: TGTGCCAGCAGGCCGGGGGGCACAGATACGCAGTATTTT.

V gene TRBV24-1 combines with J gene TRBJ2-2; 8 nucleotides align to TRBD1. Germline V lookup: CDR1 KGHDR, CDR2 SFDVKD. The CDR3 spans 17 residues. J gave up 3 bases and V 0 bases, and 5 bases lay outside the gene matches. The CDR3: CATSDLGQGAHTGELFF. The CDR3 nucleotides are TGTGCCACCAGTGATTTGGGCCAGGGGGCTCACACCGGGGAGCTGTTTTTT.

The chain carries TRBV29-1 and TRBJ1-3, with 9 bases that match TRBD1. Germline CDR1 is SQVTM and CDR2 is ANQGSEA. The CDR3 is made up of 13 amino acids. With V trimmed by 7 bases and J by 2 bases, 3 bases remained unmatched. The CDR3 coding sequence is TGCAGCGCGCGACAGGGGGCTGGAAACACCATATATTTT. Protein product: CSARQGAGNTIYF.

The CDR3: CSVGQAFIAEAFF. The CDR3 DNA is TGCAGCGTCGGACAGGCATTTATTGCTGAAGCTTTCTTT. This chain uses TRBV29-1 with TRBJ1-1; 7 nucleotides agree with TRBD1. V was pared by 6 bases and J by 6 bases, with 10 bases of the junction left unmatched. From germline, CDR1 is SQVTM and CDR2 ANQGSEA. This CDR3 has 13 residues. The full variable domain, completed using reference TRBV29-1 and TRBJ1-1, is SAVISQKPSRDICQRGTSLTIQCQVDSQVTMMFWYRQQPGQSLTLIATANQGSEATYESGFVIDKFPISRPNLTFSTLTVSNMSPEDSSIYLCSVGQAFIAEAFFGQGTRLTVV.

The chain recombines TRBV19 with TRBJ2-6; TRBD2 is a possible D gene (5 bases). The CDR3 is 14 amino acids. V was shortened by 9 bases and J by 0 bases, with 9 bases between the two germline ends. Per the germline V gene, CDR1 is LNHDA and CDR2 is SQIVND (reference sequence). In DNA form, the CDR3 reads TGTGCCAGCCAGGAGGTCTCTGGGGCCAACGTCCTGACTTTC. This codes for CASQEVSGANVLTF. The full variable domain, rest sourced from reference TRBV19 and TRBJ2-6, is DGGITQSPKYLFRKEGQNVTLSCEQNLNHDAMYWYRQDPGQGLRLIYYSQIVNDFQKGDIAEGYSVSREKKESFPLTVTSAQKNPTAFYLCASQEVSGANVLTFGAGSRLTVL.

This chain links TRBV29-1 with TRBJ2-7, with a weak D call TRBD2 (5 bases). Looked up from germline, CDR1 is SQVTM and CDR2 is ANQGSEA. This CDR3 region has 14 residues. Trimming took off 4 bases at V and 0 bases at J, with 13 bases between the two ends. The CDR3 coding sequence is TGCAGCGTTGGGGTGCGGGCCCGCTCCTACGAGCAGTACTTC. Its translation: CSVGVRARSYEQYF.

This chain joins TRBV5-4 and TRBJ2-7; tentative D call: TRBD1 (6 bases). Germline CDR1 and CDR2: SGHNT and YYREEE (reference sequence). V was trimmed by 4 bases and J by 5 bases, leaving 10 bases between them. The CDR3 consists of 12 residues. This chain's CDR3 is CASSPQGNEQYF. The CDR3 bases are TGTGCCAGCAGCCCGCAGGGGAACGAGCAGTACTTC. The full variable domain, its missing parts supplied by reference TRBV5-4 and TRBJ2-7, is ETGVTQSPTHLIKTRGQQVTLRCSSQSGHNTVSWYQQALGQGPQFIFQYYREEENGRGNFPPRFSGLQFPNYSSELNVNALELDDSALYLCASSPQGNEQYFGPGTRLTVT.

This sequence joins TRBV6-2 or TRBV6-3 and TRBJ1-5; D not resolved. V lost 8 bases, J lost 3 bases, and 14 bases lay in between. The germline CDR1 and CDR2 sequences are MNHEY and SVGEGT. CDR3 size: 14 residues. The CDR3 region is CASEDPPANQPQHF. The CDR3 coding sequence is TGTGCCAGCGAGGATCCCCCTGCCAATCAGCCCCAGCATTTT.

In DNA form, the CDR3 reads TGCGCCAGCAGCTTGGATTGGCAGGGGGCGCGGACCGGGGAGCTGTTTTTT. Its protein is CASSLDWQGARTGELFF. The V gene is TRBV5-1, the J gene TRBJ2-2; 8 nucleotides match TRBD1. V lost 0 bases and J lost 5; bases outside the gene matches: 9. There are 17 residues in the CDR3. Germline V gives CDR1 SGHRS, CDR2 YFSETQ.

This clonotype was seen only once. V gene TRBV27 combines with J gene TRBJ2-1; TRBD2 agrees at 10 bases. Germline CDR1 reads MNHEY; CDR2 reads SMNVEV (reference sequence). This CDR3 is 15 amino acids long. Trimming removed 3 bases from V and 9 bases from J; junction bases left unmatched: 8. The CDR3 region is CASSFGLAGVVEQFF. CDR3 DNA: TGTGCCAGCAGTTTCGGCCTAGCGGGGGTGGTTGAGCAGTTCTTC.

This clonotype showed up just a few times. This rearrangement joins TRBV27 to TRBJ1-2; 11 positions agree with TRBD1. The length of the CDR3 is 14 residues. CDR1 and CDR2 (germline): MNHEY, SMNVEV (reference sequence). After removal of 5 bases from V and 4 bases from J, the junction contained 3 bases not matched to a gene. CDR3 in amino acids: CASSRDRGIYGYTF. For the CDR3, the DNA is TGTGCCAGCAGTCGGGACAGGGGGATCTATGGCTACACCTTC.

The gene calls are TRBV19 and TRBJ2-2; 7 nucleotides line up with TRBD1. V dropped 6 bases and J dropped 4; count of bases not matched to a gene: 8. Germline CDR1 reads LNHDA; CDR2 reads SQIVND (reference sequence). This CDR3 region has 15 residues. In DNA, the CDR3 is TGTGCCAGTAGGGAGACGGACAGGCCCACCGGGGAGCTGTTTTTT. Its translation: CASRETDRPTGELFF. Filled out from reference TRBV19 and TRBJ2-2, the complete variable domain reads DGGITQSPKYLFRKEGQNVTLSCEQNLNHDAMYWYRQDPGQGLRLIYYSQIVNDFQKGDIAEGYSVSREKKESFPLTVTSAQKNPTAFYLCASRETDRPTGELFFGEGSRLTVL.

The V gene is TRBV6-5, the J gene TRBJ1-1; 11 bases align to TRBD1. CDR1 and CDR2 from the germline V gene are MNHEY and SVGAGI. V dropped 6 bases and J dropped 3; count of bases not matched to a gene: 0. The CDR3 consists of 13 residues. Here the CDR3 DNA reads TGTGCCAGCAGGGACAGGGGGCACACTGAAGCTTTCTTT. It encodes CASRDRGHTEAFF.

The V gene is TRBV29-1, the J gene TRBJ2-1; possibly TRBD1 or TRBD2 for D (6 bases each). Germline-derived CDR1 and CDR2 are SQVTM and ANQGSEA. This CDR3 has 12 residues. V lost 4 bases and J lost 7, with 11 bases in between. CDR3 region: CSVGWGANEQFF. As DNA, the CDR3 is TGCAGCGTTGGTTGGGGGGCAAATGAGCAGTTCTTC.

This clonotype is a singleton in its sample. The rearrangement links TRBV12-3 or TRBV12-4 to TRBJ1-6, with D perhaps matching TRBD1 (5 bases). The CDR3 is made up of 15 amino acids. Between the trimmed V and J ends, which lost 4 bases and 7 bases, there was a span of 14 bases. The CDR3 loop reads CASSSGGAGNSPLHF. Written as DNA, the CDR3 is TGTGCCAGCAGTTCAGGCGGGGCTGGGAATTCACCCCTCCACTTT.

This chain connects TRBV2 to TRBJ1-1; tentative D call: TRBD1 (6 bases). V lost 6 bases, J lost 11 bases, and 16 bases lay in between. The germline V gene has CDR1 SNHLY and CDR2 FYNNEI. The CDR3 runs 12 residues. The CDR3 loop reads CASRLQGWHAFF. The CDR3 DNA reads TGTGCCAGCAGGCTACAGGGATGGCATGCTTTCTTT.

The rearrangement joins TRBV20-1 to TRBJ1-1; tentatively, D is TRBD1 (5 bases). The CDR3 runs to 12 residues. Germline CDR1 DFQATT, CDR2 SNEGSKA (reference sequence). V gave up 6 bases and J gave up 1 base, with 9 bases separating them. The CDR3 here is CSAQGANTEAFF. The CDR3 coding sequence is TGCAGTGCCCAGGGAGCGAACACTGAAGCTTTCTTT.

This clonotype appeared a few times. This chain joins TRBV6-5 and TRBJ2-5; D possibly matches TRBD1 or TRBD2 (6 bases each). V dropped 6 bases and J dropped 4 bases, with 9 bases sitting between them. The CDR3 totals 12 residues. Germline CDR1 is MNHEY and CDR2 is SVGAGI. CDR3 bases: TGTGCCAGCAGCAGGGGAGGAGAGACCCAGTACTTC. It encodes CASSRGGETQYF.

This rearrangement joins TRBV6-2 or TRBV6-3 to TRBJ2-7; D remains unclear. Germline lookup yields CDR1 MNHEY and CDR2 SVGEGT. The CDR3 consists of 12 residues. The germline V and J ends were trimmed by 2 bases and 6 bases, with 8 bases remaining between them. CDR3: CASSYDEAEQYF. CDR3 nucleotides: TGTGCCAGCAGTTACGATGAAGCCGAGCAGTACTTC.

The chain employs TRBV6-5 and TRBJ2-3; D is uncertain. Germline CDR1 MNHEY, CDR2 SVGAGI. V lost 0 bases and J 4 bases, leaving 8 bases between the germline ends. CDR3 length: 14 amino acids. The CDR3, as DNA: TGTGCCAGCAGTTACTCGAGAGAAGCAGATACGCAGTATTTT. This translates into CASSYSREADTQYF.

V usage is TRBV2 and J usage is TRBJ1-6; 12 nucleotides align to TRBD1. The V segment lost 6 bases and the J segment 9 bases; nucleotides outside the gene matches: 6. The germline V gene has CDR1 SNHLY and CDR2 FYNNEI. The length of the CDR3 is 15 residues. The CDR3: CASRSGTGGGSPLHF. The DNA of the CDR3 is TGTGCCAGCAGGTCCGGGACAGGGGGCGGTTCACCCCTCCACTTT.

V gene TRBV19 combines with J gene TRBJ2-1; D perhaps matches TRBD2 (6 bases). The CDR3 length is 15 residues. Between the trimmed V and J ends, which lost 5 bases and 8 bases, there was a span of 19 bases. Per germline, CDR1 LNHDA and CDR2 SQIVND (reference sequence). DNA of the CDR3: TGTGCCAGTAGTTCTGACGGACTACCGGGAGATGAGCAGTTCTTC. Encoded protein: CASSSDGLPGDEQFF.

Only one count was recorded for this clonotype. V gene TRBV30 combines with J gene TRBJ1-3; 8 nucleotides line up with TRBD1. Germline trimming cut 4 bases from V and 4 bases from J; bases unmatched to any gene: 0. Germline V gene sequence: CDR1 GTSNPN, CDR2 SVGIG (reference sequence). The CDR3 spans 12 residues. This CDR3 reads CAWTGGGNTIYF. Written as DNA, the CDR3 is TGTGCCTGGACAGGGGGCGGAAACACCATATATTTT.

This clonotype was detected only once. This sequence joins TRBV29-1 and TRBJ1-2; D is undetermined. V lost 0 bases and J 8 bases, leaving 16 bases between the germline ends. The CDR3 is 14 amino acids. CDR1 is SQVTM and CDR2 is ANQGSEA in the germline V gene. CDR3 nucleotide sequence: TGCAGCGTTGAAGATCCTCTCAGAGTGGAGGGCTACACCTTC. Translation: CSVEDPLRVEGYTF.

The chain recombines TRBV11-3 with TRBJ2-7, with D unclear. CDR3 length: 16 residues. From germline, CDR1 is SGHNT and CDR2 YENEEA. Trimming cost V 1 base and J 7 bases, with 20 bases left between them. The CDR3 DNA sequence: TGTGCCAGCAGCTTAGCAGCGCAGGACCCGTGTTGGGAGCAGTACGTC. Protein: CASSLAAQDPCWEQYV.

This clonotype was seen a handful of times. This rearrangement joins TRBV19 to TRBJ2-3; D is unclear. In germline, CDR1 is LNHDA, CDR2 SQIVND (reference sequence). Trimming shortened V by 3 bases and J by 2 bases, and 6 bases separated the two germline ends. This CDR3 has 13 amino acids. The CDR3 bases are TGTGCCAGTAGTATTGCCTCCACAGATACGCAGTATTTT. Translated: CASSIASTDTQYF.